Shown below are 3 T cell receptor beta chains from a single sample sequenced in a study of cytomegalovirus exposure and HLA in healthy donors. In the PCR, 60 Vbeta and 13 Jbeta primers were used. Sequenced by immunoSEQ multiplex PCR; TCRdb stores in-frame clones only, minus some. The table records 200,000 or so clones, roughly four fifths of them present only once. The specimen sequenced was PBMCs. These receptors were collected from a boy aged 2-9 years in good health and CMV-seronegative.

The gene calls are TRBV6-1 and TRBJ2-7; D may be TRBD1 (6 bases). The CDR3 is 13 residues long. With 4 bases removed from V and 5 bases from J, the gap between germline ends came to 12 bases. Per germline, CDR1 MNHNS and CDR2 SASEGT. The CDR3 is CASSGQQGNEQYF. As DNA, the CDR3 is TGTGCCAGCAGTGGGCAACAGGGAAACGAGCAGTACTTC.

The chain links TRBV6-1 to TRBJ2-5, with TRBD1 matching 11 bases. V was clipped by 6 bases and J by 4 bases; unmatched bases: 4. The CDR3 has 14 amino acids. Looked up from germline, CDR1 is MNHNS and CDR2 is SASEGT. The CDR3 coding sequence is TGTGCCAGCAGGGCGGACAGGGGGCGAGAGACCCAGTACTTC. This codes for CASRADRGRETQYF.

The chain carries TRBV19 and TRBJ2-7; 11 positions match TRBD2. The CDR3 contains 15 residues. Germline CDR1 is LNHDA and CDR2 is SQIVND (reference sequence). V shed 6 bases, J shed 2 bases, and the junction held 6 bases outside the gene matches. Here the CDR3 reads CASSTGLAGPYEQYF. The CDR3 DNA follows: TGTGCCAGTAGCACCGGACTAGCGGGCCCCTACGAGCAGTACTTC.